One sample yielded the 2 T cell receptor beta chains listed below, sequenced in a study of blood T cell repertoires in COVID-19. Repertoires were generated with immunoSEQ multiplex PCR, while TCRdb's copy carries only in-frame clones and drops some. The data show hundreds of thousands of clones, with about 86% seen just once and about 9.4% held by the top ten. Sequencing was performed on PBMCs or T cells enriched from blood (not recorded which). Receptors originate from a woman aged 50 to 65 who had recovered from COVID-19.

The V gene is TRBV19, the J gene TRBJ1-5, with a weak D call TRBD1 (6 bases). The CDR3 is 13 residues long. With 7 bases removed from V and 3 bases from J, the gap between germline ends came to 10 bases. Germline V CDR1 and CDR2: LNHDA, SQIVND (reference sequence). CDR3 sequence: CASTTGFNQPQHF. The DNA of the CDR3 is TGTGCCAGTACGACAGGTTTCAATCAGCCCCAGCATTTT. Full variable domain (missing parts from reference TRBV19 and TRBJ1-5): DGGITQSPKYLFRKEGQNVTLSCEQNLNHDAMYWYRQDPGQGLRLIYYSQIVNDFQKGDIAEGYSVSREKKESFPLTVTSAQKNPTAFYLCASTTGFNQPQHFGDGTRLSIL.

The chain combines TRBV3-1 (or the pseudogene TRBV3-2) with TRBJ1-4; unclear D gene. The V gene lost 0 bases and the J gene lost 7 bases, with 12 bases spanning the gap. The CDR3 length is 15 residues. Germline CDR1 is LGHDT and CDR2 is YNNKEL (reference sequence). CDR3 residues: CASSQEPAVGEKLFF. In DNA form, the CDR3 reads TGTGCCAGCAGCCAAGAACCGGCGGTCGGTGAAAAACTGTTTTTT.